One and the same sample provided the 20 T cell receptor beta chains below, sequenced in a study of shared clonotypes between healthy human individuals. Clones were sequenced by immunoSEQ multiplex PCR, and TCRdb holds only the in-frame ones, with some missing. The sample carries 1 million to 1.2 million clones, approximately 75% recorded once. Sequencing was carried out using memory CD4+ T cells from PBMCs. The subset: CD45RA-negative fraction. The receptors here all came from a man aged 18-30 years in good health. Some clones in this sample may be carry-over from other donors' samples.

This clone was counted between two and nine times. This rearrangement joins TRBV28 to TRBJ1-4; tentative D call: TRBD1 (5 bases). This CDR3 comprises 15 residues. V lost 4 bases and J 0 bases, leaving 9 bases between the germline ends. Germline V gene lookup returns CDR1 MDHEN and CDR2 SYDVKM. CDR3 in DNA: TGTGCCAGCAGTTCCCAAGGGGCAACTAATGAAAAACTGTTTTTT. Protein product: CASSSQGATNEKLFF.

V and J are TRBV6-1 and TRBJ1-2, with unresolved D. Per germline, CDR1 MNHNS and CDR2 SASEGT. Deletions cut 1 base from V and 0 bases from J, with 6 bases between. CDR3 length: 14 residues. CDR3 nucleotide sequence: TGTGCCAGCAGTGAAGGCGCAGCTAACTATGGCTACACCTTC. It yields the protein CASSEGAANYGYTF.

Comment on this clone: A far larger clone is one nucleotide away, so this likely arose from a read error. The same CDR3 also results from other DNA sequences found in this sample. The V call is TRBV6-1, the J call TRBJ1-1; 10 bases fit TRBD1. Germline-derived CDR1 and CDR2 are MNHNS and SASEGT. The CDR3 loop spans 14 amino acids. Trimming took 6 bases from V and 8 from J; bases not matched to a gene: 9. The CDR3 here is CASRPGTGVAEAFF. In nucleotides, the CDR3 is TGTGCCAGCAGACCTGGGACAGGGGTGGCCGAAGCTTTCTTT.

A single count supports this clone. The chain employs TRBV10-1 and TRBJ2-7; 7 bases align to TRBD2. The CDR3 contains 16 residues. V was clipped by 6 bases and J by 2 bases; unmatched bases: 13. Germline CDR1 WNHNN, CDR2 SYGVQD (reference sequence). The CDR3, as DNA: TGCGCCAGCAGGGAAATCCCGGGTCTAGCGGCCTACGAGCAGTACTTC. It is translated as CASREIPGLAAYEQYF.

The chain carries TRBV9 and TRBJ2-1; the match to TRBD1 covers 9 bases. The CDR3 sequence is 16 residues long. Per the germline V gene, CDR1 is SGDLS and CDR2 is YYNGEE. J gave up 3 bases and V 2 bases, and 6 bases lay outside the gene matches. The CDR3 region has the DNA TGTGCCAGCAGCGTCGTCGGGGGACAGGGCTACAATGAGCAGTTCTTC. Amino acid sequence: CASSVVGGQGYNEQFF.

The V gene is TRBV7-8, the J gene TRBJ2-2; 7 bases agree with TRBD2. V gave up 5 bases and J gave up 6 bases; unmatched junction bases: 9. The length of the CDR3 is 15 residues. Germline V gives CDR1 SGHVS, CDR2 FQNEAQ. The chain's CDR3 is CASSAWTRKAGELFF. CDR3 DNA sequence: TGTGCCAGCAGCGCCTGGACTAGAAAGGCCGGGGAGCTGTTTTTT. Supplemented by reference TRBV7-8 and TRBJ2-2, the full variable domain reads GAGVSQSPRYKVAKRGQDVALRCDPISGHVSLFWYQQALGQGPEFLTYFQNEAQLDKSGLPSDRFFAERPEGSVSTLKIQRTQQEDSAVYLCASSAWTRKAGELFFGEGSRLTVL.

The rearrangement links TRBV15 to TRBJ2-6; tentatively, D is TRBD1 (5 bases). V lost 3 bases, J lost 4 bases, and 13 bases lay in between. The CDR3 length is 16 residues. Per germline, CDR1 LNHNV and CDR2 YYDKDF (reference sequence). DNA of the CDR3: TGTGCCACCAGCAGGCCTGGGGCGAGGGGGGCCAACGTCCTGACTTTC. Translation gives CATSRPGARGANVLTF.

The CDR3 DNA follows: TGCAGCGGGGAGGAGGCCAGCGGCTACACCTTC. It yields the protein CSGEEASGYTF. The chain employs TRBV29-1 and TRBJ1-2; D is unresolved. Trimming cost V 7 bases and J 8 bases, with 14 bases left between them. The CDR3 spans 11 residues. The germline gives CDR1 SQVTM, CDR2 ANQGSEA.

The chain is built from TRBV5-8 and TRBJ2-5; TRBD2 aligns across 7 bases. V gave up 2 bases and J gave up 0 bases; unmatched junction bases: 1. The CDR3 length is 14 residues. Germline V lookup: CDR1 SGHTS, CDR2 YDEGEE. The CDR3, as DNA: TGTGCCAGCAGCTTTGGGACTAACCAAGAGACCCAGTACTTC. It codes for CASSFGTNQETQYF.

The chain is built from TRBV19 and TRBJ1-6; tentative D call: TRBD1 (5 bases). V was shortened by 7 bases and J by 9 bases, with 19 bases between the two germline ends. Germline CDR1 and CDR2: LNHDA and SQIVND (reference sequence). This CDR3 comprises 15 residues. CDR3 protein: CASNDLKRDASPLHF. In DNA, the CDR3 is TGTGCCAGTAATGACCTTAAGAGGGACGCTTCACCCCTCCACTTT.

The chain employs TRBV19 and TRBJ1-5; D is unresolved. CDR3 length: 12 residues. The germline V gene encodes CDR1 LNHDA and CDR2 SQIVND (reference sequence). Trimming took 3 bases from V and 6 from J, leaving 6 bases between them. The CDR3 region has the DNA TGTGCCAGTAGTATTTTATCTCAGCCCCAGCATTTT. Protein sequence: CASSILSQPQHF. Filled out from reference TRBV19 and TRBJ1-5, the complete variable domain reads DGGITQSPKYLFRKEGQNVTLSCEQNLNHDAMYWYRQDPGQGLRLIYYSQIVNDFQKGDIAEGYSVSREKKESFPLTVTSAQKNPTAFYLCASSILSQPQHFGDGTRLSIL.

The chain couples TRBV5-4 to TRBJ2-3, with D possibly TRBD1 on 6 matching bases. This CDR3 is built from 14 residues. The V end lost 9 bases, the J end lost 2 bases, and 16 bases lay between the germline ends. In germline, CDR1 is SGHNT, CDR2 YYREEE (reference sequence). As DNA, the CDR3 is TGTGCCACCACAAACGGACAGAACACAGATACGCAGTATTTT. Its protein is CATTNGQNTDTQYF.

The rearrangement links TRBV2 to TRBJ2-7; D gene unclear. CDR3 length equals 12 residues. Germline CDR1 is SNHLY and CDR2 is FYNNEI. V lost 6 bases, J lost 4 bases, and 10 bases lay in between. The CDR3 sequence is CASRPDQYEQYF. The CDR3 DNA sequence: TGTGCCAGCAGACCCGACCAGTACGAGCAGTACTTC.

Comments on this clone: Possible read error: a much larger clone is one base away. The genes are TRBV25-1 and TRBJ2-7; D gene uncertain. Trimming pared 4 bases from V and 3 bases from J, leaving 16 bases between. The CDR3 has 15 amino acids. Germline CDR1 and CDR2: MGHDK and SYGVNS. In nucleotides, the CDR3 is TGTGCCAGCAGTGGCCCCCTGGAGAACTACTACGAGCAGTACTTC. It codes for CASSGPLENYYEQYF.

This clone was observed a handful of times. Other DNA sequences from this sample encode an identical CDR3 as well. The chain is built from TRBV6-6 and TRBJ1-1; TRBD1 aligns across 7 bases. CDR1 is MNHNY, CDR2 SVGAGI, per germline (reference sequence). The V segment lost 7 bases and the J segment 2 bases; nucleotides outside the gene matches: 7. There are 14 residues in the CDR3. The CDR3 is CASTPGTANTEAFF. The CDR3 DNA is TGTGCCAGCACTCCCGGGACAGCAAACACTGAAGCTTTCTTT.

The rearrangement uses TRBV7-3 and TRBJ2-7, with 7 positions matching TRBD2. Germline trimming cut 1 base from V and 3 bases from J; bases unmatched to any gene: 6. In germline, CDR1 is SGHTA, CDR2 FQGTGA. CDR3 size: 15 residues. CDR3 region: CASSLMAGEFYEQYF. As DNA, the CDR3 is TGTGCCAGCAGCTTAATGGCGGGGGAATTCTACGAGCAGTACTTC.

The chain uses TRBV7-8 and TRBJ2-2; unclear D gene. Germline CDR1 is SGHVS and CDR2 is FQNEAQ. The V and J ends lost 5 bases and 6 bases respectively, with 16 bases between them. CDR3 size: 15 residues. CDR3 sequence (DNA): TGTGCCAGCAGCCAGACCCCCTTAGGCCCCGGGGAGCTGTTTTTT. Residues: CASSQTPLGPGELFF.

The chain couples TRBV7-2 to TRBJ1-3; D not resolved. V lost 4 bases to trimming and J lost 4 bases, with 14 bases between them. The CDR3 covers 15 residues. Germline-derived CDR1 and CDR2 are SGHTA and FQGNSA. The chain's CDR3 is CASSSGPGSGNTIYF. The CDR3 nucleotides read TGTGCCAGCAGCTCGGGCCCAGGCTCCGGAAACACCATATATTTT.

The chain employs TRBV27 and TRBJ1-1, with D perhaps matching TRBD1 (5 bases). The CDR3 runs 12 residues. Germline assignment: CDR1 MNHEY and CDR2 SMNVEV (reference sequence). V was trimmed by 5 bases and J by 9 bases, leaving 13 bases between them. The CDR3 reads CASSTGQTKAFF. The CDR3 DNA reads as TGTGCCAGCAGTACCGGACAAACCAAAGCTTTCTTT.

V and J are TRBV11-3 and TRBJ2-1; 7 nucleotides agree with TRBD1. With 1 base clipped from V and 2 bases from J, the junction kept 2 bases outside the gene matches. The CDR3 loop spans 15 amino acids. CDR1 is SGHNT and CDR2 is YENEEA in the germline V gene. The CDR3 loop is CASSLGGGPYNEQFF. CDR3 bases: TGTGCCAGCAGCTTAGGAGGGGGCCCCTACAATGAGCAGTTCTTC.